The 24 T cell receptor beta chains listed next were all sequenced from one sample in a study of T cell changes during pregnancy in multiple sclerosis. Repertoires were generated with immunoSEQ multiplex PCR, while TCRdb's copy carries only in-frame clones and drops some. The sample has 80,000 to 100,000 clones; roughly 92% are singletons. The sequenced sample was peripheral blood, obtained after pregnancy. The receptors here all came from a female donor with multiple sclerosis, enrolled in a pregnancy study.

This clone was recorded only once. The chain uses TRBV27 and TRBJ2-7, with 9 bases fitting TRBD1. Germline-derived CDR1 and CDR2 are MNHEY and SMNVEV (reference sequence). The V and J ends lost 5 bases and 6 bases, in that order; junction bases with no gene match: 14. The CDR3 is 16 residues long. CDR3 nucleotides: TGTGCCAGCAGTCTCGGGGGGACAGGGCTTAATGGCGAGCAGTACTTC. Residues: CASSLGGTGLNGEQYF.

J is TRBJ1-4 and V is TRBV7-2; no clear D. Germline CDR1 reads SGHTA; CDR2 reads FQGNSA. V lost 6 bases, J lost 7 bases, and 12 bases lay in between. The CDR3 is made up of 13 amino acids. The CDR3 spells CASRREAGEKLFF. The CDR3 region has the DNA TGTGCCAGCAGACGGGAGGCCGGTGAAAAACTGTTTTTT.

This chain connects TRBV10-3 to TRBJ1-1; the D is unclear. Looked up from germline, CDR1 is ENHRY and CDR2 is SYGVKD. This CDR3 region has 17 residues. The V gene lost 0 bases and the J gene lost 0 bases, with 14 bases spanning the gap. The CDR3: CAISESVPGKLNTEAFF. In DNA, the CDR3 is TGTGCCATCAGTGAGTCGGTACCCGGGAAATTGAACACTGAAGCTTTCTTT.

This clone was seen a handful of times. The chain couples TRBV7-8 to TRBJ1-4; weak D call: TRBD1 (5 bases). The CDR3 runs 14 residues. V was shortened by 1 base and J by 7 bases, with 10 bases between the two germline ends. Germline CDR1 reads SGHVS; CDR2 reads FQNEAQ. CDR3 residues: CASSLGGLGEKLFF. The CDR3 nucleotides are TGTGCCAGCAGCTTAGGGGGCCTGGGTGAAAAACTGTTTTTT.

V gene TRBV29-1 combines with J gene TRBJ2-5, with a possible D match to TRBD2 (5 bases). The CDR3 is 16 amino acids. CDR1 is SQVTM and CDR2 is ANQGSEA in the germline V gene. Trimming left V 4 bases short and J 2 bases short, with 20 bases between. The CDR3 is CSVGVRLAGAQETQYF. The CDR3 bases are TGCAGCGTTGGGGTCCGCCTAGCTGGCGCACAAGAGACCCAGTACTTC.

This clone was picked up one time. The chain carries TRBV19 and TRBJ2-2; 7 nucleotides match TRBD2. The CDR3 has 15 residues. J lost 5 bases, V lost 3 bases, and 6 bases had no gene match. CDR1 is LNHDA and CDR2 is SQIVND in the germline V gene (reference sequence). The CDR3 DNA reads TGTGCCAGTAGTATCGGCGGGAGTCAGACCGGGGAGCTGTTTTTT. The encoded protein is CASSIGGSQTGELFF.

The rearrangement uses TRBV2 and TRBJ1-1; perhaps TRBD1 as D (5 bases). V gave up 1 base and J gave up 0 bases, with 9 bases separating them. Germline V gene lookup returns CDR1 SNHLY and CDR2 FYNNEI. The CDR3 covers 15 residues. CDR3 sequence (DNA): TGTGCCAGCAGTGAAGGGGCAGGGTTGAACACTGAAGCTTTCTTT. It translates to CASSEGAGLNTEAFF.

The chain is built from TRBV7-9 and TRBJ2-7; D is perhaps TRBD2 (5 bases). CDR1 is SEHNR, CDR2 FQNEAQ, per germline (reference sequence). The V end lost 9 bases, the J end lost 4 bases, and 19 bases lay between the germline ends. The CDR3 has 14 amino acids. Here the CDR3 DNA reads TGTGCCAGACATTCCGGGAAGTCCCCTTACGAGCAGTACTTC. Protein product: CARHSGKSPYEQYF. Combining the CDR3 with reference TRBV7-9 and TRBJ2-7 gives the whole variable domain DTGVSQNPRHKITKRGQNVTFRCDPISEHNRLYWYRQTLGQGPEFLTYFQNEAQLEKSRLLSDRFSAERPKGSFSTLEIQRTEQGDSAMYLCARHSGKSPYEQYFGPGTRLTVT.

This clone was seen more than once but under ten times. The chain combines TRBV19 with TRBJ1-1, with a weak D call TRBD1 (6 bases). The ends were cut back, 5 bases at V and 4 bases at J, with 14 bases in the middle. This CDR3 is 14 amino acids long. Germline V gives CDR1 LNHDA, CDR2 SQIVND (reference sequence). CDR3 nucleotide sequence: TGTGCCAGTAGTTTACAGGGTGAGAGCACTGAAGCTTTCTTT. It translates to CASSLQGESTEAFF.

The chain combines TRBV27 with TRBJ2-3; D gene ambiguous. V was shortened by 6 bases and J by 5 bases, with 6 bases between the two germline ends. This CDR3 comprises 11 residues. In germline, CDR1 is MNHEY, CDR2 SMNVEV (reference sequence). The CDR3 region is CASSLGDTQYF. The CDR3 coding sequence is TGTGCCAGCAGCCTCGGAGATACGCAGTATTTT.

This sequence joins TRBV7-9 and TRBJ2-3; no clear D. The CDR3 spans 13 residues. V lost 6 bases, J lost 3 bases, and 10 bases lay in between. In germline, CDR1 is SEHNR, CDR2 FQNEAQ (reference sequence). CDR3 region: CASRPDSTDTQYF. CDR3 sequence (DNA): TGTGCCAGCAGACCCGACTCGACAGATACGCAGTATTTT. Combining the CDR3 with reference TRBV7-9 and TRBJ2-3 gives the whole variable domain DTGVSQNPRHKITKRGQNVTFRCDPISEHNRLYWYRQTLGQGPEFLTYFQNEAQLEKSRLLSDRFSAERPKGSFSTLEIQRTEQGDSAMYLCASRPDSTDTQYFGPGTRLTVL.

The J gene is TRBJ1-1, the V gene TRBV29-1; TRBD1 matches at 7 bases. The CDR3 is 14 residues long. The germline CDR1 and CDR2 sequences are SQVTM and ANQGSEA. The trim removed 5 bases at V and 8 bases at J, leaving 14 bases unmatched. This CDR3 is CSVRRIPEGGEAFF. The CDR3 coding sequence is TGCAGCGTTCGGCGAATCCCGGAAGGGGGCGAAGCTTTCTTT. Drawing the rest from reference TRBV29-1 and TRBJ1-1, the complete variable domain is SAVISQKPSRDICQRGTSLTIQCQVDSQVTMMFWYRQQPGQSLTLIATANQGSEATYESGFVIDKFPISRPNLTFSTLTVSNMSPEDSSIYLCSVRRIPEGGEAFFGQGTRLTVV.

The chain links TRBV29-1 to TRBJ2-7; TRBD2 aligns across 9 bases. CDR1 and CDR2 (germline): SQVTM, ANQGSEA. This CDR3 has 14 residues. Losses at the gene ends were 3 bases for V and 1 base for J; bases not matched to a gene: 4. The CDR3 coding sequence is TGCAGCGTTGAGTTAGCGGGAGTTTCCTACGAGCAGTACTTC. This translates into CSVELAGVSYEQYF.

This chain uses TRBV18 with TRBJ1-5; D is possibly TRBD1 (6 bases). The germline gives CDR1 KGHSH, CDR2 LQKENI. The ends were cut back, 6 bases at V and 2 bases at J, with 14 bases in the middle. This CDR3 is built from 15 residues. The CDR3 DNA sequence: TGTGCCAGCTCCCCAATACGGACAGGCAATCAGCCCCAGCATTTT. It encodes CASSPIRTGNQPQHF. The complete variable domain, with remaining parts taken from reference TRBV18 and TRBJ1-5, reads NAGVMQNPRHLVRRRGQEARLRCSPMKGHSHVYWYRQLPEEGLKFMVYLQKENIIDESGMPKERFSAEFPKEGPSILRIQQVVRGDSAAYFCASSPIRTGNQPQHFGDGTRLSIL.

DNA of the CDR3: TGCGCCAGCAGCCGTACGACAGAATCCTATGGCTACACCTTC. It yields the protein CASSRTTESYGYTF. The rearrangement uses TRBV4-1 and TRBJ1-2; tentatively, D is TRBD1 (5 bases). V lost 4 bases to trimming and J lost 4 bases, with 13 bases between them. The CDR3 covers 14 residues. The V gene's germline CDR1 is MGHRA and CDR2 YSYEKL.

This clone appeared a single time. The chain combines TRBV10-3 with TRBJ1-5, with no clear D. The CDR3 totals 16 residues. V lost 3 bases, J lost 3 bases, and 15 bases lay in between. CDR1 and CDR2 (germline): ENHRY, SYGVKD. The CDR3 here is CAISEWAPADNQPQHF. The CDR3, as DNA: TGTGCCATCAGTGAATGGGCCCCGGCCGACAATCAGCCCCAGCATTTT.

V usage is TRBV27 and J usage is TRBJ2-7; TRBD2 matches 8 bases. V shed 6 bases, J shed 5 bases, and the junction held 3 bases outside the gene matches. Germline V gives CDR1 MNHEY, CDR2 SMNVEV (reference sequence). This CDR3 has 12 residues. CDR3 nucleotide sequence: TGTGCCAGCAGCCTTAGCGGGAACGAGCAGTACTTC. It specifies CASSLSGNEQYF.

The V call is TRBV15, the J call TRBJ2-5; D might be TRBD2 (9 bases). The CDR3 runs to 18 residues. Trimming stripped 6 bases from V and 9 bases from J, with 32 bases between. Germline V gene sequence: CDR1 LNHNV, CDR2 YYDKDF (reference sequence). CDR3 bases: TGTGCCACCAGGGTTATTAGGAGCGGGACAGGAGGCGGGGGGGCCCAGTACTTC. Residues: CATRVIRSGTGGGGAQYF.

The V gene is TRBV7-3, the J gene TRBJ2-7; 12 bases agree with TRBD2. This CDR3 spans 14 amino acids. The germline V gene has CDR1 SGHTA and CDR2 FQGTGA. Trimming at V came to 6 bases and at J to 5 bases, leaving 5 bases not matched to a gene. CDR3 nucleotides: TGTGCCAGCAGGACGACTAGCGGGAGCGACGAGCAGTACTTC. Its translation is CASRTTSGSDEQYF. Full variable domain (missing parts from reference TRBV7-3 and TRBJ2-7): GAGVSQTPSNKVTEKGKYVELRCDPISGHTALYWYRQSLGQGPEFLIYFQGTGAADDSGLPNDRFFAVRPEGSVSTLKIQRTERGDSAVYLCASRTTSGSDEQYFGPGTRLTVT.

This clone has a handful of counts. CDR3 nucleotides: TGTGCCAGCAGTTTAAACGGGCTGGGAGCGAACACTGAAGCTTTCTTT. Amino acid sequence: CASSLNGLGANTEAFF. The chain recombines TRBV28 with TRBJ1-1, with D hard to call. The CDR3 runs 16 residues. Between the trimmed V and J ends, which lost 2 bases and 1 base, there was a span of 14 bases. Germline values: CDR1 MDHEN, CDR2 SYDVKM.

This clone is categorized as medium-sized. The V and J genes are TRBV4-2 and TRBJ2-1, with 9 bases aligning to TRBD2. Unmatched junction bases numbered 3, after V lost 0 bases and J lost 0 bases. This CDR3 has 17 residues. CDR1 is LGHNA, CDR2 YNFKEQ, per germline. This CDR3 is CASSQDFSGSSYNEQFF. CDR3 DNA: TGTGCCAGCAGCCAAGATTTTAGCGGGAGCTCCTACAATGAGCAGTTCTTC.

The V and J genes are TRBV27 and TRBJ2-1, with 12 nucleotides matching TRBD2. The V gene end was trimmed by 3 bases and the J gene end by 8 bases; junction bases not matched to a gene: 5. The CDR3 has 15 amino acids. Germline V gene lookup returns CDR1 MNHEY and CDR2 SMNVEV (reference sequence). The CDR3 spells CASSFVTSGSDEQFF. CDR3 sequence (DNA): TGTGCCAGCAGTTTTGTGACTAGCGGGAGCGATGAGCAGTTCTTC.

The rearrangement links TRBV19 to TRBJ1-3, with a possible D match to TRBD1 (5 bases). Between the trimmed V and J ends, which lost 3 bases and 2 bases, there was a span of 11 bases. CDR1 and CDR2 from the germline V gene are LNHDA and SQIVND (reference sequence). There are 15 residues in the CDR3. CDR3 DNA: TGTGCCAGTAGTATGACCGGGACTCCTGGAAACACCATATATTTT. This encodes CASSMTGTPGNTIYF.

The V gene is TRBV27, the J gene TRBJ1-1; D ambiguous. The CDR3 covers 14 residues. The V end lost 3 bases, the J end lost 4 bases, and 12 bases lay between the germline ends. Per germline, CDR1 MNHEY and CDR2 SMNVEV (reference sequence). The CDR3 is CASSFLIGSTEAFF. The CDR3 region has the DNA TGTGCCAGCAGTTTTTTAATAGGGAGCACTGAAGCTTTCTTT.